Listed below are T cell receptor beta chains from one sample, sequenced in a study of PD-L1 blockade in urothelial cancer. Profiling relied on immunoSEQ multiplex PCR, and the TCRdb table lists in-frame clones only, not all of them. The sample holds roughly 60,000 clones, 82% seen once. This material consisted of PBMCs, taken around atezolizumab (anti-PD-L1) treatment. Receptors originate from a man in his 70s with urothelial cancer. Both conserved end residues are part of each CDR3. D genes are given only for firm matches. A clone size is listed for some rows: how often the clone was seen (once, few, many), or a class if it is expanded.

TGTGCCAGCAGCTTAAAGGGACTAGCGGGCAATGAGCAGTTCTTC	CASSLKGLAGNEQFF	TRBV7-3	TRBJ2-1	few	TRBD2
TGTGCCAGCAGTCCGTCGGGACTAGCGGGAGCGGGAGAGACCCAGTACTTC	CASSPSGLAGAGETQYF	TRBV27	TRBJ2-5	.	TRBD2
TGCGCCAGCAGCTCTGTGACAGGGTCTGGAAACACCATATATTTT	CASSSVTGSGNTIYF	TRBV5-1	TRBJ1-3	.	TRBD1
TGTGCCAGTAGCAGACCGGGACAGCATCAGCCCCAGCATTTT	CASSRPGQHQPQHF	TRBV19	TRBJ1-5	.	TRBD1
TGTGCCATCAGTGAGTCCGGGTGGAACACTGAAGCTTTCTTT	CAISESGWNTEAFF	TRBV10-3	TRBJ1-1	.	.
TGTGCCAGCAGTGAGACAGGGTTTGGGGAGACCCAGTACTTC	CASSETGFGETQYF	TRBV28	TRBJ2-5	.	TRBD1
TGTGCCTGGAGTCAGGGGGGAAGAGAGACCCAGTACTTC	CAWSQGGRETQYF	TRBV30	TRBJ2-5	.	.
TGTGCCAGCAGTGAGACACTAGCGGGAGTAAGCGAGCAGTACTTC	CASSETLAGVSEQYF	TRBV2	TRBJ2-7	.	TRBD2
TGTGCCAGCAGGCCGACAGGCCTAATTAATGAAAAACTGTTTTTT	CASRPTGLINEKLFF	TRBV5-6	TRBJ1-4	.	.
TGCGCCAGCAGCCCTGAGGGACAGGGCTACACTGAAGCTTTCTTT	CASSPEGQGYTEAFF	TRBV5-1	TRBJ1-1	few	TRBD1
TGTGCCAGCAGTGATATAGGGACAGAGAACACTGAAGCTTTCTTT	CASSDIGTENTEAFF	TRBV6-1	TRBJ1-1	.	TRBD1
TGTGCCTCACACCGGGACAGGCCGAATGGCTACACCTTC	CASHRDRPNGYTF	TRBV30	TRBJ1-2	few	TRBD1
TGCGCCAGCAGTATCACTACAGAGACCCAGTACTTC	CASSITTETQYF	TRBV5-1	TRBJ2-5	.	.
TGTGCCGGAGCTGAGAGCTCCTACAATGAGCAGTTCTTC	CAGAESSYNEQFF	TRBV2	TRBJ2-1	.	.
TGTGCCAGCAGTGCTTATGGCTACACCTTC	CASSAYGYTF	TRBV2	TRBJ1-2	.	.
TGTGCCAGCAGTTTAAACAGGGCGTCTGGCTACACCTTC	CASSLNRASGYTF	TRBV27	TRBJ1-2	.	.
TGTGCCAGCAGTTTCACCAAAGCTCCTAATGAAAAACTGTTTTTT	CASSFTKAPNEKLFF	TRBV6-6	TRBJ1-4	.	.
TGTGCCAGCAGTTTATCAGGGACAGGGGTCCATGAGCAGTTCTTC	CASSLSGTGVHEQFF	TRBV27	TRBJ2-1	.	TRBD1
TGCAGCGCCCGAGAGGCGGCCAACTACGAGCAGTACTTC	CSAREAANYEQYF	TRBV29-1	TRBJ2-7	.	.
TGTGCCAGCAGCCCCGGACAGAACAATGAGCAGTTCTTC	CASSPGQNNEQFF	TRBV5-4	TRBJ2-1	.	.
TGTGCCAGCAGCGTGAGGACAGGGGGTATTGGAGGCTACACCTTC	CASSVRTGGIGGYTF	TRBV5-4	TRBJ1-2	.	TRBD1
TGTGCCAGCAGCCAACCCGGGGGGAGAGGCTATTTT	CASSQPGGRGYF	TRBV4-2	TRBJ2-3	.	TRBD2
TGTGCCAGCAGCGCCCTAGCGGGATGGCTCACAGATACGCAGTATTTT	CASSALAGWLTDTQYF	TRBV9	TRBJ2-3	.	TRBD2
TGTGCCTGGAGTGTACTAGGGAGAGGAGGTGGCTACACCTTC	CAWSVLGRGGGYTF	TRBV30	TRBJ1-2	.	.
TGCAGCGTTGCCACCGGACAAAGGACTGAAGCTTTCTTT	CSVATGQRTEAFF	TRBV29-1	TRBJ1-1	.	.
TGTGCCAGCAGTGATGGGACAGTCTTTAACTATGGCTACACCTTC	CASSDGTVFNYGYTF	TRBV2	TRBJ1-2	.	TRBD1
TGTGCCAGCAGCTTAGTTGGAGGTCCCTACGAGCAGTACTTC	CASSLVGGPYEQYF	TRBV7-9	TRBJ2-7	.	.
TGTGCCATCGCAGGAACGGAGGGGCCTGAAGCTTTCTTT	CAIAGTEGPEAFF	TRBV10-3	TRBJ1-1	.	.
TGTGCCAGCAGCATAACGGGACTAACAGATACGCAGTATTTT	CASSITGLTDTQYF	TRBV11-2	TRBJ2-3	.	TRBD2
TGTGCCAGCAGGACAGGGTACAATGAGCAGTTCTTC	CASRTGYNEQFF	TRBV27	TRBJ2-1	.	TRBD1
TGTGCCAGCAGCCAAGCCCTAGCGGGAGAAGATGAGCAGTTCTTC	CASSQALAGEDEQFF	TRBV14	TRBJ2-1	.	TRBD2
TGCGCCAGCAGTCAATCGTTTCCGGGTACCTACAATGAGCAGTTCTTC	CASSQSFPGTYNEQFF	TRBV23-1	TRBJ2-1	.	.
TGTGCCAGCAGCTCAACTTTAGGAGCGTCAGATACGCAGTATTTT	CASSSTLGASDTQYF	TRBV7-2	TRBJ2-3	.	.
TGTGCCAGCAGTCGGACAGGGATCAATCAGCCCCAGCATTTT	CASSRTGINQPQHF	TRBV11-2	TRBJ1-5	.	TRBD1
TGTGCCAGTAGCTATAGTTACTCCGGCACCGGGGAGCTGTTTTTT	CASSYSYSGTGELFF	TRBV19	TRBJ2-2	.	.
TGTGCCACCAGCAGAACCGGGGAGACGAGGCAGCCCCAGCATTTT	CATSRTGETRQPQHF	TRBV15	TRBJ1-5	.	.
TGTGCCAGCAGCTCGCGAGGAGGGACCTACAATGAGCAGTTCTTC	CASSSRGGTYNEQFF	TRBV5-8	TRBJ2-1	.	.
TGTGCCAGCACCCCGTTGGCAGGCAATCAGCCCCAGCATTTT	CASTPLAGNQPQHF	TRBV2	TRBJ1-5	.	.
TGTGCCTGGAGTGTGAGGGCGGGCGCCGCCTTCAGCACAGATACGCAGTATTTT	CAWSVRAGAAFSTDTQYF	TRBV30	TRBJ2-3	.	.
TGTGCCAGCAGCACGGGGGGAAGTCAGGACTACGAGCAGTACTTC	CASSTGGSQDYEQYF	TRBV6-5	TRBJ2-7	.	TRBD2
TGTGCCAGCAGCCGTAGGGACAGCTACTACTCTGGGGCCAACGTCCTGACTTTC	CASSRRDSYYSGANVLTF	TRBV27	TRBJ2-6	.	TRBD1
TGTGCTAGTGGTTTGGGGGCAGTCAGCTCCTACGAGCAGTACTTC	CASGLGAVSSYEQYF	TRBV12-5	TRBJ2-7	.	.
TGTGCCATCAGTGACCCCCAAAGAGGCGGCACAGATACGCAGTATTTT	CAISDPQRGGTDTQYF	TRBV10-3	TRBJ2-3	.	.
TGCGCCAGCACCCTCGGGGGGAGCTCCTACAATGAGCAGTTCTTC	CASTLGGSSYNEQFF	TRBV5-1	TRBJ2-1	.	TRBD2
TGCAGTGCTAGTCGGGTGCTGGGGCAGTACTTC	CSASRVLGQYF	TRBV20-1	TRBJ2-7	.	.
TGTGCCAGCAGACCACAGGGGAATCAGCCCCAGCATTTT	CASRPQGNQPQHF	TRBV2	TRBJ1-5	.	TRBD1
TGCGCCAGCAGACCCTCTAGCGGACCCAACACCGGGGAGCTGTTTTTT	CASRPSSGPNTGELFF	TRBV5-1	TRBJ2-2	.	TRBD2